A selection of T cell receptor beta chains follows, all from one sample in a study of cytomegalovirus exposure and HLA in healthy donors. The method was immunoSEQ multiplex PCR; TCRdb's version includes in-frame clones alone and lacks a portion of them. The data show 100,000 to 150,000 clones, over 65% seen once. The specimen was PBMCs. These receptors came from a woman in her forties in good health and CMV-seronegative. Both conserved end residues are part of each CDR3. The order of the fields is V gene, clone size, D gene, J gene, CDR3 DNA, CDR3 protein. D genes are given only for firm matches. Some rows have no size entry. The others give once, few or many, or a class for an expanded clone.

V: TRBV6-5
size: .
D: .
J: TRBJ2-5
DNA: TGTGCCAGCAGCTATCGGGAGACCCAGTACTTC
CDR3: CASSYRETQYF

V: TRBV15
size: .
D: .
J: TRBJ2-1
DNA: TGTGCCACCAGCAGAGATCTTCTAAGCTCCTACAATGAGCAGTTCTTC
CDR3: CATSRDLLSSYNEQFF

V: TRBV19
size: .
D: TRBD2
J: TRBJ2-1
DNA: TGTGCCAGTGGACTAGCGGGGTACAATGAGCAGTTCTTC
CDR3: CASGLAGYNEQFF

V: TRBV2
size: .
D: .
J: TRBJ1-4
DNA: TGTGCCAGCAGGGCCGTTGCAACTAATGAAAAACTGTTTTTT
CDR3: CASRAVATNEKLFF

V: TRBV5-1
size: .
D: TRBD2
J: TRBJ2-6
DNA: TGCGCCAGCAGCGCCCTTAGCGGGACGATCTCTGGGGCCAACGTCCTGACTTTC
CDR3: CASSALSGTISGANVLTF

V: TRBV11-2
size: .
D: .
J: TRBJ2-2
DNA: TGTGCCAGCAGCTTAGAGGCGGGCGGGGAGCTGTTTTTT
CDR3: CASSLEAGGELFF

V: TRBV4-2
size: .
D: .
J: TRBJ2-1
DNA: TGTGCCAGCAGCCAAGATCTCAGCGCCTCCTACAATGAGCAGTTCTTC
CDR3: CASSQDLSASYNEQFF

V: TRBV5-1
size: .
D: TRBD1
J: TRBJ2-3
DNA: TGCGCCAGCAGCTTGGGGACAGGGGCGATCACAGATACGCAGTATTTT
CDR3: CASSLGTGAITDTQYF

V: TRBV4-3
size: .
D: .
J: TRBJ2-4
DNA: TGCGCCAGCAGCCAGGGGGGAGACAGTCAGTACTTC
CDR3: CASSQGGDSQYF

V: TRBV7-9
size: .
D: TRBD1
J: TRBJ1-3
DNA: TGTGCCAGCAGTGGGACAGGGGCTGGAAACACCATATATTTT
CDR3: CASSGTGAGNTIYF

V: TRBV2
size: .
D: TRBD2
J: TRBJ2-5
DNA: TGTGCCAGCAGCGGACTAGCGGGAGGCCAGGAGACCCAGTACTTC
CDR3: CASSGLAGGQETQYF

V: TRBV7-2
size: .
D: .
J: TRBJ1-2
DNA: TGTGCCAGCAGCTCACCTTACAGGGTCTATGGCTACACCTTC
CDR3: CASSSPYRVYGYTF

V: TRBV5-1
size: .
D: TRBD2
J: TRBJ2-1
DNA: TGCGCCAGCAGCTTGGTTAGCGGGAGGGCGGATGAGCAGTTCTTC
CDR3: CASSLVSGRADEQFF

V: TRBV2
size: .
D: TRBD2
J: TRBJ2-1
DNA: TGTGCCAGCACTAGCGGGGGATACGGTGAGCAGTTCTTC
CDR3: CASTSGGYGEQFF

V: TRBV7-9
size: once
D: TRBD1
J: TRBJ1-5
DNA: TGTGCCAGCAGCCCGACAGGGCCCGGCAATCAGCCCCAGCATTTT
CDR3: CASSPTGPGNQPQHF

V: TRBV5-4
size: .
D: .
J: TRBJ1-1
DNA: TGTGCCAGCAGCTTGAATGGGGGGGAAGCTTTCTTT
CDR3: CASSLNGGEAFF

V: TRBV7-9
size: .
D: .
J: TRBJ1-5
DNA: TGTGCCAGCAGCTTTTCTGGGGGCGCCGGTCAGCCCCAGCATTTT
CDR3: CASSFSGGAGQPQHF

V: TRBV28
size: few
D: .
J: TRBJ1-5
DNA: TGTGCCAGCAGCTTTACTCCGGGACTCGGGGCGGGTCAGCCCCAGCATTTT
CDR3: CASSFTPGLGAGQPQHF

V: TRBV11-2
size: .
D: TRBD2
J: TRBJ2-5
DNA: TGTGCCAGCAGCTCCTGGGACTACCTGGGGGAGACCCAGTACTTC
CDR3: CASSSWDYLGETQYF

V: TRBV25-1
size: .
D: TRBD1
J: TRBJ2-5
DNA: TGTGCCAGCAGTCCCCATCCGGGACAGCAAGAGACCCAGTACTTC
CDR3: CASSPHPGQQETQYF

V: TRBV5-1
size: .
D: TRBD1
J: TRBJ2-7
DNA: TGCGCCAGCAGCGAACCGGGACAGGGGGGGTACGAGCAGTACTTC
CDR3: CASSEPGQGGYEQYF

V: TRBV28
size: .
D: .
J: TRBJ1-5
DNA: TGTGCCAGCAGTTTATACGGGGTTAGCAATCAGCCCCAGCATTTT
CDR3: CASSLYGVSNQPQHF

V: TRBV6-4
size: .
D: .
J: TRBJ1-6
DNA: TGTGCCAGCAGGAGAGTGGCAGGGATGAATTCACCCCTCCACTTT
CDR3: CASRRVAGMNSPLHF

V: TRBV28
size: once
D: .
J: TRBJ1-4
DNA: TGTGCCAGCAGTTTCCACGGGGGGGGTGGTGAAAAACTGTTTTTT
CDR3: CASSFHGGGGEKLFF

V: TRBV10-3
size: .
D: .
J: TRBJ2-3
DNA: TGTGCCATCAGTGAGGGGGGGATCGGCACAGATACGCAGTATTTT
CDR3: CAISEGGIGTDTQYF

V: TRBV18
size: .
D: .
J: TRBJ1-5
DNA: TGTGCCAGCTCTCCACAAGTCGGTCCAGGGCGCAATCAGCCCCAGCATTTT
CDR3: CASSPQVGPGRNQPQHF

V: TRBV6-5
size: .
D: TRBD1
J: TRBJ1-5
DNA: TGTGCCAGCAGCAACGACAGGGTGGGCAATCAGCCCCAGCATTTT
CDR3: CASSNDRVGNQPQHF

V: TRBV28
size: .
D: .
J: TRBJ1-2
DNA: TGTGCCAGCAGTTTTAGAGGGACTCGCTTGGGCTACACCTTC
CDR3: CASSFRGTRLGYTF

V: TRBV10-3
size: .
D: TRBD1
J: TRBJ1-5
DNA: TGTGCCAGCGGGACAGGGGCGGATCAGCCCCAGCATTTT
CDR3: CASGTGADQPQHF

V: TRBV9
size: once
D: .
J: TRBJ2-5
DNA: TGTGCCAGCAGCGGGGGGCCTAGCCCCTACCAAGAGACCCAGTACTTC
CDR3: CASSGGPSPYQETQYF